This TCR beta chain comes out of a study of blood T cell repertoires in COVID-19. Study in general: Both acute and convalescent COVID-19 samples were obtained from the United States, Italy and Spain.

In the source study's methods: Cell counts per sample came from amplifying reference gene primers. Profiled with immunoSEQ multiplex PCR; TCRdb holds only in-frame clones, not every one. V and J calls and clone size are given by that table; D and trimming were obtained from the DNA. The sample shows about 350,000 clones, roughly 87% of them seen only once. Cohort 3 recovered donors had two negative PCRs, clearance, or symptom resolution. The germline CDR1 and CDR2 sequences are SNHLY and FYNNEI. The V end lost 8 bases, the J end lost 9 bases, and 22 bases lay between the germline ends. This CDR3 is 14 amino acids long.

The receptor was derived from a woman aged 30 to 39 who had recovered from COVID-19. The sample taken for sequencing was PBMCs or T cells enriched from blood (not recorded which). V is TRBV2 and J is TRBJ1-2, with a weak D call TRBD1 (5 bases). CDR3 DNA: TGTGCCAGCGGAGCCGGAGGAGGGGTCCCCAGCTACACCTTC. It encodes CASGAGGGVPSYTF. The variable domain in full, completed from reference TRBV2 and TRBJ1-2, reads EPEVTQTPSHQVTQMGQEVILRCVPISNHLYFYWYRQILGQKVEFLVSFYNNEISEKSEIFDDQFSVERPDGSNFTLKIRSTKLEDSAMYFCASGAGGGVPSYTFGSGTRLTVV.